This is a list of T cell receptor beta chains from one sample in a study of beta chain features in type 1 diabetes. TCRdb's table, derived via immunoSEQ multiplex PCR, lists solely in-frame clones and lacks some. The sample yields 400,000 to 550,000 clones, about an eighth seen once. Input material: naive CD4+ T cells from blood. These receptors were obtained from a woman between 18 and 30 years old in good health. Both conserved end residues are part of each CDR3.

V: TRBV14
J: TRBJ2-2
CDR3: CASSPGWGTGGTGELFF

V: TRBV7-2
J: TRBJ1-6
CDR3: CASSRRNTGNSPLHF

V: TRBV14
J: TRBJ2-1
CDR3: CASSVSSQHEQFF

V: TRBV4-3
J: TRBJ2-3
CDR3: CASSHLLAGVTNTQYF

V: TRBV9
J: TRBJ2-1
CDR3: CASSVDTGSYNEQFF

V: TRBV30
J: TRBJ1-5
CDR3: CAWSKRWDQPQHF

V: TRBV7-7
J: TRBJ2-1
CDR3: CASSVAGGSYNEQFF

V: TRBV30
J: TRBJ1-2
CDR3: CAWKLSGRYGYTF

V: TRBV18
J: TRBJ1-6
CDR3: CASSPTGTGNSPLHF

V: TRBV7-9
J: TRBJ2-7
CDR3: CASSWDLYEQYF

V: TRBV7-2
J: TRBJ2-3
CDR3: CASSETSASDTQYF

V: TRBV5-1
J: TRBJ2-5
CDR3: CASSLAGPGRETQYF

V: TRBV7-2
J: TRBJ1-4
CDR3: CASSLSGYKEKLFF

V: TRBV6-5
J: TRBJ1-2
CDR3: CASSYLGDNYGYTF

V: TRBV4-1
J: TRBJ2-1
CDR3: CASSQEGFGANEQFF

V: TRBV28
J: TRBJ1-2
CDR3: CATEANYGYTF

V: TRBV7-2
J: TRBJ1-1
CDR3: CASSRTEMNTEAFF

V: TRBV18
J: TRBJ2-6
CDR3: CASSPGASGANVLTF

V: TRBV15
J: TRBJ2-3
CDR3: CATSRDPRRTDTQYF

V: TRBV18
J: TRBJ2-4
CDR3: CASSPLQGVAKNIQYF

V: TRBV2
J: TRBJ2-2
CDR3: CASSWTPNTGELFF

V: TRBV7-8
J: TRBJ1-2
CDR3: CASSLAAEYYGYTF

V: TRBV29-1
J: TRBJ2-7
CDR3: CSVERGYEQYF

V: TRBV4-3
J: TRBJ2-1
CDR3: CASSRGLAGVSEQFF

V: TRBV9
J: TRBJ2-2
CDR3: CASSVVWGGELFF

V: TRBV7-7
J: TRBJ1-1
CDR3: CASSPVIRGTEAFF

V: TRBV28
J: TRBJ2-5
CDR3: CASSLGGPLSQYF

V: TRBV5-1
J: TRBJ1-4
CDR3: CASSVRDRGVGTNEKLFF

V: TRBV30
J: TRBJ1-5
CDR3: CAWSVRSRNQPQHF

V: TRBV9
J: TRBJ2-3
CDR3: CASSYRTSQGTDTQYF

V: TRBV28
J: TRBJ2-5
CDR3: CACRSETQYF

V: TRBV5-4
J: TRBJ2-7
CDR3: CASSLVQGEQYF

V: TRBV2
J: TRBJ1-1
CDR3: CASSVYLRGEAFF

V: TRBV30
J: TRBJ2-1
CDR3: CAWTVSRTSGYNEQFF

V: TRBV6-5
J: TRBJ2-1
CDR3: CASSRTSGLYNEQFF

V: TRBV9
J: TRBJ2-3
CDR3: CASSVAGPDTQYF

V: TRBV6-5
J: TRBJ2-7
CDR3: CASSPRTGQAYEQYF

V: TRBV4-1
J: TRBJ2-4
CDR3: CASSPGLAGGLAKNIQYF

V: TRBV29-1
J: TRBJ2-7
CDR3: CSVAPFGISGFGEQYF

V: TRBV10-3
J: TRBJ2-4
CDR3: CAISERSGQGVNIQYF

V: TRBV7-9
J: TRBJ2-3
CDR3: CASSPGTGHTDTQYF

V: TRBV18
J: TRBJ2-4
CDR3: CASSRGLSGNIQYF

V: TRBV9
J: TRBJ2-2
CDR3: CASSVARVGELFF

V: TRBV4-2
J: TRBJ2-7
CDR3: CASSQESSGLSYEQYF

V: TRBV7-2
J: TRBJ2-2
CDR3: CASSSLVSTGELFF

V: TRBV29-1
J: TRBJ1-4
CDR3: CSVELGTEKLFF

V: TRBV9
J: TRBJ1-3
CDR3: CASSADGNTIYF

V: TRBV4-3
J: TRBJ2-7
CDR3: CASSPTGTDKGFEQYF

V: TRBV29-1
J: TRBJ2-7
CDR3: CSVGPGLAGSYEQYF

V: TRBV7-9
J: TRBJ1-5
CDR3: CASSTTGQGFQPQHF

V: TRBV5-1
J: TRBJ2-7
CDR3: CASSYSEGYEQYF